The 26 T cell receptor beta chains given below trace back to one sample, sequenced in a study of T cell responses to AZD1222 COVID-19 vaccine (dated by TCRdb to the early 2020s). The library was produced with the immunoSEQ multiplex PCR assay. TCRdb provides this immuneACCESS table in a form limited to in-frame rearrangements. Some clones are lacking; in checked studies, under half of them reflect an unresolved V gene, and why the rest are absent is not known. In all, the sample holds some 83,000 clones, and roughly 90% of those were seen once. 5% to 6.5% of the sample goes to the ten largest clones. The meaning of the sample's time point label: about 28 days (+/-7) after the second vaccine dose. This specimen consisted of peripheral blood, obtained 28 days after the second AZD1222 dose. Receptor source: an adult who received the AZD1222 COVID-19 vaccine.

The chain links TRBV28 to TRBJ2-7; D remains unclear. The CDR3 totals 11 residues. V was cut by 5 bases and J by 12 bases, with 14 bases left in between. Germline loops: CDR1 MDHEN, CDR2 SYDVKM. As DNA, the CDR3 is TGTGCCAGCAGTGAAAATTGGCTGCTGTACTTC. This gives the protein CASSENWLLYF.

The V call is TRBV4-3, the J call TRBJ1-1; D not certain. Trimming stripped 1 base from V and 4 bases from J, with 13 bases between. This CDR3 is 15 amino acids long. Germline lookup yields CDR1 LGHNA and CDR2 YSLEER. The CDR3 here is CASSQGAGKGTEAFF. As DNA, the CDR3 is TGCGCCAGCAGCCAAGGGGCAGGTAAGGGCACTGAAGCTTTCTTT.

The J gene is TRBJ1-2, the V gene TRBV30; D may be TRBD1 (6 bases). CDR1 and CDR2 from the germline V gene are GTSNPN and SVGIG (reference sequence). The CDR3 runs to 12 residues. The ends were cut back, 8 bases at V and 7 bases at J, with 17 bases in the middle. The CDR3 DNA sequence: TGTGCCCGTGCAGAGACAGGAAGTGGCTACACCTTC. Its protein product is CARAETGSGYTF. Looking up the rest from reference TRBV30 and TRBJ1-2 gives the full variable domain: SQTIHQWPATLVQPVGSPLSLECTVEGTSNPNLYWYRQAAGRGLQLLFYSVGIGQISSEVPQNLSASRPQDRQFILSSKKLLLSDSGFYLCARAETGSGYTFGSGTRLTVV.

The chain couples TRBV5-1 to TRBJ2-4, with D tentatively TRBD1 (6 bases). Germline loops: CDR1 SGHRS, CDR2 YFSETQ. V lost 4 bases and J lost 2, with 10 bases in between. The CDR3 runs 14 residues. The CDR3 region has the DNA TGCGCCAGCAGCCTAACAGGGACCAAAAACATTCAGTACTTC. As protein: CASSLTGTKNIQYF.

The CDR3 DNA reads as TGTGCCAGCAGTCCAACAGGGATTGGCGTCTATGGCTACACCTTC. Its translation: CASSPTGIGVYGYTF. The gene calls are TRBV25-1 and TRBJ1-2; a possible D gene is TRBD1 (6 bases). V lost 5 bases and J lost 4, with 17 bases in between. This CDR3 contains 15 residues. Per germline, CDR1 MGHDK and CDR2 SYGVNS.

The chain has TRBV12-3 or TRBV12-4 and TRBJ1-1; no firm D call. Trimming took off 4 bases at V and 0 bases at J, with 6 bases between the two ends. This CDR3 region has 13 residues. The CDR3 coding sequence is TGTGCCAGCAGTTCTGGGGTGAACACTGAAGCTTTCTTT. Its protein product is CASSSGVNTEAFF.

The rearrangement uses TRBV30 and TRBJ1-6; TRBD1 might be the D (6 bases). CDR1 GTSNPN and CDR2 SVGIG come from the germline V gene (reference sequence). This CDR3 contains 14 residues. Trimming took off 2 bases at V and 9 bases at J, with 14 bases between the two ends. CDR3 sequence (DNA): TGTGCCTGGAGTCTGGTAGGGGGAAGTTCACCCCTCCACTTT. Residues: CAWSLVGGSSPLHF.

The V and J genes are TRBV5-1 and TRBJ2-1; 13 bases map to TRBD2. CDR1 and CDR2 (germline): SGHRS, YFSETQ. V gave up 0 bases and J gave up 6 bases; unmatched junction bases: 3. The CDR3 consists of 16 residues. CDR3 in DNA: TGCGCCAGCAGCTTGGTTACTAGCGGGGGGGGCAATGAGCAGTTCTTC. Translation gives CASSLVTSGGGNEQFF.

This clone has a single count. The chain uses TRBV28 and TRBJ1-3; 7 nucleotides line up with TRBD1. Germline CDR1 and CDR2: MDHEN and SYDVKM. V dropped 6 bases and J dropped 15; count of bases not matched to a gene: 17. The CDR3 totals 14 residues. For the CDR3, the DNA is TGTGCCAGCAGACAGGGACAGACTCGTAGTGGGGGATATTTT. It yields the protein CASRQGQTRSGGYF.

The V gene is TRBV11-3, the J gene TRBJ2-3, with 11 bases aligning to TRBD2. Trimming removed 6 bases from V and 5 bases from J; junction bases left unmatched: 10. Germline lookup yields CDR1 SGHNT and CDR2 YENEEA. The CDR3 contains 16 residues. CDR3 protein: CASSVSSGGPGDTQYF. For the CDR3, the DNA is TGTGCCAGCAGTGTTTCTAGCGGGGGGCCGGGAGATACGCAGTATTTT.

V and J are TRBV6-4 and TRBJ1-1; 8 positions match TRBD1. Losses at the gene ends were 5 bases for V and 6 bases for J; bases not matched to a gene: 8. CDR3 length: 14 residues. Germline-derived CDR1 and CDR2 are MRHNA and SNTAGT. The CDR3 region has the DNA TGTGCCAGCAGTCCCCAGGGGGCGATATCTGAAGCTTTCTTT. Amino acid sequence: CASSPQGAISEAFF.

The genes are TRBV2 and TRBJ2-1, with TRBD2 identical over 10 bases. With 9 bases clipped from V and 4 bases from J, the junction kept 18 bases outside the gene matches. CDR1 and CDR2 (germline): SNHLY, FYNNEI. This CDR3 spans 18 amino acids. CDR3 bases: TGTGCCAGGGGCCCCCACAGCGGGGGGGGCATCAGGTACAATGAGCAGTTCTTC. This sequence encodes CARGPHSGGGIRYNEQFF.

This clone was seen once. The chain links TRBV6-5 to TRBJ1-2; D is perhaps TRBD1 (5 bases). From germline, CDR1 is MNHEY and CDR2 SVGAGI. With 3 bases removed from V and 4 bases from J, the gap between germline ends came to 9 bases. This CDR3 spans 13 amino acids. This chain's CDR3 is CASSYRGGYGYTF. The CDR3 DNA reads TGTGCCAGCAGTTATCGGGGCGGCTATGGCTACACCTTC.

The chain recombines TRBV2 with TRBJ2-3, with TRBD2 as a possible D gene (6 bases). V was trimmed by 9 bases and J by 0 bases, leaving 16 bases between them. This CDR3 is built from 15 residues. Per the germline V gene, CDR1 is SNHLY and CDR2 is FYNNEI. CDR3 sequence reads: CASYAGLSSTDTQYF. Written as DNA, the CDR3 is TGTGCCAGTTACGCGGGGCTATCTAGCACAGATACGCAGTATTTT.

This chain links TRBV5-6 with TRBJ1-3, with D hard to call. The CDR3 has 16 amino acids. Germline-derived CDR1 and CDR2 are SGHDT and YYEEEE. The V gene lost 1 base and the J gene lost 1 base, with 12 bases spanning the gap. DNA for the CDR3: TGTGCCAGCAGCTTGCGAAGGACCACTTCTGGAAACACCATATATTTT. It is translated as CASSLRRTTSGNTIYF. Complete variable domain (other parts from reference TRBV5-6 and TRBJ1-3): DAGVTQSPTHLIKTRGQQVTLRCSPKSGHDTVSWYQQALGQGPQFIFQYYEEEERQRGNFPDRFSGHQFPNYSSELNVNALLLGDSALYLCASSLRRTTSGNTIYFGEGSWLTVV.

The chain couples TRBV6-6 to TRBJ1-2; possibly TRBD1 for D (5 bases). Germline CDR1 and CDR2: MNHNY and SVGAGI (reference sequence). The V and J ends lost 0 bases and 7 bases respectively, with 12 bases between them. This CDR3 has 14 amino acids. CDR3 nucleotide sequence: TGTGCCAGCAGTTACTCCCTGGAAAGGGGTGGCTACACCTTC. This encodes CASSYSLERGGYTF.

The chain carries TRBV27 and TRBJ1-2, with 7 bases matching TRBD1. The V gene end was trimmed by 3 bases and the J gene end by 8 bases; junction bases not matched to a gene: 15. CDR3 length: 16 residues. Germline lookup yields CDR1 MNHEY and CDR2 SMNVEV (reference sequence). The CDR3 loop reads CASSFQRRQGLRGYTF. The CDR3 region has the DNA TGTGCCAGCAGTTTCCAGCGAAGACAGGGTTTACGGGGCTACACCTTC.

This clone has only one observation. The chain carries TRBV2 and TRBJ1-1; no clear D. The CDR3 consists of 11 residues. V was clipped by 7 bases and J by 3 bases, with 6 bases between them. CDR1 and CDR2 (germline): SNHLY, FYNNEI. The CDR3 loop reads CASNLYTEAFF. The CDR3 region has the DNA TGTGCCAGCAACCTATACACTGAAGCTTTCTTT.

The gene calls are TRBV5-1 and TRBJ1-2, with 8 bases fitting TRBD1. The J segment lost 6 bases and the V segment lost 4 bases, leaving 8 bases of the junction unmatched. CDR1 is SGHRS, CDR2 YFSETQ, per germline. This CDR3 comprises 14 residues. The CDR3, as DNA: TGCGCCAGCAGCATACCGACAGGGGCAGATGGCTACACCTTC. Translation: CASSIPTGADGYTF.

The J gene is TRBJ1-5, the V gene TRBV18; D is ambiguous. V was shortened by 1 base and J by 1 base, with 8 bases between the two germline ends. CDR1 and CDR2 (germline): KGHSH, LQKENI. CDR3 size: 15 residues. The CDR3 DNA reads TGTGCCAGCTCACCACTACAAGGGAGCAATCAGCCCCAGCATTTT. Encoded protein: CASSPLQGSNQPQHF.

To note about this clone: Other DNA variants within this sample encode the same CDR3. CDR3 sequence (DNA): TGCGCCAGCAGCTTGGGACAGGGGGCTGGCTACACCTTC. Encoded protein: CASSLGQGAGYTF. The J gene is TRBJ1-2, the V gene TRBV5-1; TRBD1 matches 10 bases. Trimming at V came to 0 bases and at J to 7 bases, leaving 0 bases not matched to a gene. This CDR3 contains 13 residues. The germline V gene has CDR1 SGHRS and CDR2 YFSETQ.

This clone was seen a single time. This chain uses TRBV4-1 with TRBJ2-1; 7 nucleotides line up with TRBD1. J lost 3 bases, V lost 2 bases, and 4 bases had no gene match. The CDR3 has 15 amino acids. In germline, CDR1 is MGHRA, CDR2 YSYEKL. The CDR3 region is CASSQQAGGYNEQFF. The DNA of the CDR3 is TGCGCCAGCAGCCAACAGGCAGGGGGCTACAATGAGCAGTTCTTC.

The chain employs TRBV4-1 and TRBJ2-7, with D unclear. V was clipped by 6 bases and J by 0 bases, with 9 bases between them. The CDR3 is 13 amino acids. CDR1 and CDR2 (germline): MGHRA, YSYEKL. CDR3 bases: TGCGCCAGCAGTGGTTATAGCTCCTACGAGCAGTACTTC. Residues: CASSGYSSYEQYF.

This clone has a handful of counts. CDR3 DNA sequence: TGTGCCAGTAAACAGGGGAACACTGAAGCTTTCTTT. This gives the protein CASKQGNTEAFF. The rearrangement joins TRBV19 to TRBJ1-1, with D perhaps TRBD1 (6 bases). Germline CDR1 reads LNHDA; CDR2 reads SQIVND (reference sequence). The CDR3 spans 12 residues. Trimming pared 7 bases from V and 1 base from J, leaving 7 bases between.

The V call is TRBV4-3, the J call TRBJ1-1; TRBD1 aligns across 9 bases. The CDR3 runs to 16 residues. Germline loops: CDR1 LGHNA, CDR2 YSLEER. V lost 0 bases, J lost 6 bases, and 8 bases stayed unmatched. The CDR3 is CASSQEGEQGAAEAFF. Here the CDR3 DNA reads TGCGCCAGCAGCCAAGAAGGTGAACAGGGGGCCGCTGAAGCTTTCTTT.

Here the CDR3 reads CASSRLAGGQETQYF. DNA of the CDR3: TGTGCCAGCAGTAGACTAGCGGGGGGTCAAGAGACCCAGTACTTC. This sequence joins TRBV2 and TRBJ2-5, with 13 positions matching TRBD2. This CDR3 has 15 residues. CDR1 SNHLY and CDR2 FYNNEI come from the germline V gene. Germline trimming cut 5 bases from V and 2 bases from J; bases unmatched to any gene: 2. Drawing the rest from reference TRBV2 and TRBJ2-5, the complete variable domain is EPEVTQTPSHQVTQMGQEVILRCVPISNHLYFYWYRQILGQKVEFLVSFYNNEISEKSEIFDDQFSVERPDGSNFTLKIRSTKLEDSAMYFCASSRLAGGQETQYFGPGTRLLVL.